The 32 T cell receptor beta chains below all came from one sample that was sequenced in a study of Ad26.COV2.S vaccination and SARS-CoV-2 variants. Clones were read by immunoSEQ multiplex PCR, and TCRdb kept only the in-frame ones, dropping some. The table lists about 280,000 clones, about 87% of them singletons, with 2.5% to 3.5% in the top ten. Treatment specified: about 20 received Ad26.COV2.S at low or high dose, single or two shots; several received placebo; per-sample allocation not given. Sampling was done on day 63 after the first vaccine or placebo injection. The sequencing here drew on peripheral blood, taken in a trial of Ad26.COV2.S vaccine versus placebo. The receptors derive from a person between 18 and 60 years old who received the Ad26.COV2.S COVID-19 vaccine or a placebo.

The CDR3 loop reads CASSLGAGGNSPLHF. As DNA, the CDR3 is TGTGCCAGCAGCTTAGGGGCAGGGGGTAATTCACCCCTCCACTTT. V and J are TRBV11-2 and TRBJ1-6; TRBD1 matches 7 bases. Germline values: CDR1 SGHAT, CDR2 FQNNGV. This CDR3 has 15 amino acids. The J segment lost 6 bases and the V segment lost 1 base, leaving 3 bases of the junction unmatched. Full variable domain (rest looked up from reference TRBV11-2 and TRBJ1-6): EAGVAQSPRYKIIEKRQSVAFWCNPISGHATLYWYQQILGQGPKLLIQFQNNGVVDDSQLPKDRFSAERLKGVDSTLKIQPAKLEDSAVYLCASSLGAGGNSPLHFGNGTRLTVT.

The V gene is TRBV5-1, the J gene TRBJ2-4; 9 bases agree with TRBD2. The CDR3 contains 16 residues. Germline V gene sequence: CDR1 SGHRS, CDR2 YFSETQ. The junction had 5 bases not matched to a gene; V was cut back by 2 bases and J by 2 bases. CDR3 DNA sequence: TGCGCCAGCAGCTTTAGCGGGAGCGGGTCCAAAAACATTCAGTACTTC. Its translation is CASSFSGSGSKNIQYF.

This CDR3 reads CASRPETTNEKLFF. The CDR3 bases are TGCGCCAGCAGACCAGAGACAACTAATGAAAAACTGTTTTTT. The rearrangement joins TRBV5-1 to TRBJ1-4; D gene unclear. The CDR3 length is 14 residues. Germline V gene data show CDR1 as SGHRS and CDR2 as YFSETQ. V was shortened by 5 bases and J by 0 bases, with 8 bases between the two germline ends.

This chain uses TRBV12-5 with TRBJ1-1; a possible D gene is TRBD1 (5 bases). Germline V lookup: CDR1 LGHNT, CDR2 FRNRAP. Trimming took 2 bases from V and 6 from J, leaving 13 bases between them. This CDR3 has 14 amino acids. The CDR3 spells CASGLQGLPPEAFF. CDR3 DNA sequence: TGTGCTAGTGGTTTGCAGGGTCTTCCACCTGAAGCTTTCTTT.

The chain has TRBV19 and TRBJ2-7; 9 nucleotides line up with TRBD1. This CDR3 contains 14 residues. V gave up 8 bases and J gave up 7 bases; unmatched junction bases: 12. Germline CDR1 is LNHDA and CDR2 is SQIVND (reference sequence). CDR3 region: CASSPGQGVLEQYF. The CDR3 DNA sequence: TGTGCCAGTTCTCCGGGACAGGGAGTTTTGGAGCAGTACTTC.

The V call is TRBV27, the J call TRBJ2-3; the match to TRBD2 covers 10 bases. Trimming removed 6 bases from V and 0 bases from J; junction bases left unmatched: 6. The V gene's germline CDR1 is MNHEY and CDR2 SMNVEV (reference sequence). This CDR3 comprises 16 residues. CDR3: CASRGLAGASTDTQYF. CDR3 bases: TGTGCCAGCAGGGGCCTAGCGGGGGCTAGCACAGATACGCAGTATTTT.

The chain employs TRBV5-1 and TRBJ1-1, with a possible D match to TRBD1 (5 bases). Trimming stripped 4 bases from V and 6 bases from J, with 16 bases between. The CDR3 is made up of 14 amino acids. CDR1 is SGHRS, CDR2 YFSETQ, per germline. DNA of the CDR3: TGCGCCAGCAGCATCCAGGGCCCTAGCTCTGAAGCTTTCTTT. Amino acid sequence: CASSIQGPSSEAFF.

J is TRBJ1-1 and V is TRBV18; TRBD1 agrees at 8 bases. Germline V CDR1 and CDR2: KGHSH, LQKENI. V shed 5 bases and J 5 bases; nucleotides not matched to a gene: 16. The CDR3 spans 17 residues. The CDR3 nucleotides read TGTGCCAGCTCAGACCGACCTATTCCACAGGGGGTGACTGAAGCTTTCTTT. Protein sequence: CASSDRPIPQGVTEAFF.

This clone was seen a single time. The gene calls are TRBV6-1 and TRBJ1-5; maybe TRBD1 (5 bases). Per germline, CDR1 MNHNS and CDR2 SASEGT. Trimming took 1 base from V and 9 from J, leaving 16 bases between them. CDR3 length: 15 residues. The CDR3 loop reads CASSEVTRGRGPQHF. CDR3 nucleotide sequence: TGTGCCAGCAGTGAAGTTACGCGGGGGAGGGGGCCCCAGCATTTT.

The CDR3 coding sequence is TGCGCCAGCAGCTTGGCCGCCAGGGGGCTTATGAACACTGAAGCTTTCTTT. This sequence encodes CASSLAARGLMNTEAFF. This chain links TRBV5-1 with TRBJ1-1; 8 bases fit TRBD1. The CDR3 is 17 residues long. CDR1 is SGHRS, CDR2 YFSETQ, per germline. Trimming cost V 0 bases and J 0 bases; bases outside gene matches: 7.

The chain is built from TRBV2 and TRBJ2-7; D tentatively fits TRBD1 or TRBD2 (5 bases each). The CDR3 contains 13 residues. From germline, CDR1 is SNHLY and CDR2 FYNNEI. Trimming stripped 7 bases from V and 6 bases from J, with 16 bases between. The CDR3 protein is CASKGTGGGEQYF. The CDR3 nucleotides read TGTGCCAGCAAGGGCACGGGTGGGGGCGAGCAGTACTTC.

This chain's CDR3 is CASILSGYSTDTQYF. The CDR3 region has the DNA TGTGCCAGCATTTTAAGCGGATATAGCACAGATACGCAGTATTTT. This rearrangement joins TRBV2 to TRBJ2-3, with D possibly TRBD2 on 5 matching bases. This CDR3 is built from 15 residues. Deletions cut 7 bases from V and 0 bases from J, with 14 bases between. Germline-derived CDR1 and CDR2 are SNHLY and FYNNEI.

V usage is TRBV19 and J usage is TRBJ2-2, with 9 nucleotides matching TRBD2. Germline V gene data show CDR1 as LNHDA and CDR2 as SQIVND (reference sequence). This CDR3 comprises 15 residues. V shed 5 bases, J shed 3 bases, and the junction held 4 bases outside the gene matches. CDR3 bases: TGTGCCAGTAGTTCTATAGCGGGAGACACCGGGGAGCTGTTTTTT. Translation gives CASSSIAGDTGELFF.

This rearrangement joins TRBV25-1 to TRBJ1-1; TRBD1 matches 8 bases. This CDR3 contains 13 residues. The J segment lost 6 bases and the V segment lost 2 bases, leaving 2 bases of the junction unmatched. Germline V gene data show CDR1 as MGHDK and CDR2 as SYGVNS. The CDR3 here is CASSEQGAAEAFF. The CDR3 coding sequence is TGTGCCAGCAGTGAACAGGGGGCCGCTGAAGCTTTCTTT. Based on the CDR3 plus reference TRBV25-1 and TRBJ1-1, the full variable domain is EADIYQTPRYLVIGTGKKITLECSQTMGHDKMYWYQQDPGMELHLIHYSYGVNSTEKGDLSSESTVSRIRTEHFPLTLESARPSHTSQYLCASSEQGAAEAFFGQGTRLTVV.

The chain couples TRBV1 to TRBJ1-5. TRBV1 represents a pseudogene. The CDR3 is 17 amino acids. The CDR3, as DNA: TGCACCAGCAGCCGGACCGGGCCGGAGAAGGGCAATCAGCCCCAGCATTTT. Translating gives CTSSRTGPEKGNQPQHF.

The genes are TRBV27 and TRBJ1-5, with no clear D. This CDR3 contains 13 residues. Germline CDR1 is MNHEY and CDR2 is SMNVEV (reference sequence). Trimming left V 5 bases short and J 2 bases short, with 7 bases between. The CDR3 sequence: CASSPGGNQPQHF. DNA for the CDR3: TGTGCCAGCAGTCCTGGGGGCAATCAGCCCCAGCATTTT.

This chain links TRBV5-6 with TRBJ1-5; a possible D gene is TRBD1 (6 bases). V gave up 0 bases and J gave up 6 bases, with 19 bases separating them. The CDR3 runs 17 residues. CDR1 SGHDT and CDR2 YYEEEE come from the germline V gene. CDR3 in DNA: TGTGCCAGCAGCTTGGGGGCTACAGGGTCATCCCTTCAGCCCCAGCATTTT. Its translation: CASSLGATGSSLQPQHF.

V and J are TRBV9 and TRBJ2-7, with TRBD1 as a possible D gene (5 bases). V dropped 0 bases and J dropped 2 bases, with 21 bases sitting between them. Germline loops: CDR1 SGDLS, CDR2 YYNGEE. CDR3 length: 18 amino acids. CDR3 amino acids: CASSVAVTVGAGPYEQYF. CDR3 coding DNA: TGTGCCAGCAGCGTAGCTGTGACCGTTGGGGCAGGGCCCTACGAGCAGTACTTC.

This clone was detected only a few times. This chain uses TRBV14 with TRBJ1-2; D is unresolved. Germline V gene sequence: CDR1 SGHDN, CDR2 FVKESK. V lost 8 bases and J lost 0, with 13 bases in between. The CDR3 runs to 14 residues. The CDR3 loop reads CASSRTGANYGYTF. CDR3 sequence (DNA): TGTGCCAGCTCCAGGACGGGAGCTAACTATGGCTACACCTTC.

This clone was seen only once. The chain employs TRBV27 and TRBJ1-1; D gene unclear. CDR1 and CDR2 (germline): MNHEY, SMNVEV (reference sequence). V lost 2 bases and J 4 bases, leaving 11 bases between the germline ends. This CDR3 comprises 14 residues. The CDR3 here is CASSLRSHATEAFF. In DNA form, the CDR3 reads TGTGCCAGCAGTTTACGTTCCCACGCCACTGAAGCTTTCTTT.

Note on this clone: The same CDR3 is also encoded by other DNA sequences in this sample. V usage is TRBV6-5 and J usage is TRBJ2-7; D is unclear. The CDR3 is 14 amino acids. V lost 0 bases to trimming and J lost 2 bases, with 8 bases between them. Germline values: CDR1 MNHEY, CDR2 SVGAGI. The CDR3 sequence: CASSYSYGTYEQYF. The CDR3 region has the DNA TGTGCCAGCAGTTACTCGTACGGAACCTACGAGCAGTACTTC.

V is TRBV27 and J is TRBJ2-7; 11 nucleotides agree with TRBD1. With 8 bases clipped from V and 9 bases from J, the junction kept 6 bases outside the gene matches. The germline CDR1 and CDR2 sequences are MNHEY and SMNVEV (reference sequence). The CDR3 is 12 residues long. CDR3: CASRDRGYPQYF. In DNA form, the CDR3 reads TGTGCCAGCCGGGACAGGGGGTACCCGCAGTACTTC.

CDR3 loop: CASSEAPGWFSEQFF. CDR3 coding DNA: TGTGCCAGCAGTGAAGCGCCGGGGTGGTTTAGTGAGCAGTTCTTC. V and J are TRBV6-1 and TRBJ2-1, with TRBD2 as a possible D gene (5 bases). Germline V gene sequence: CDR1 MNHNS, CDR2 SASEGT. V lost 0 bases to trimming and J lost 9 bases, with 15 bases between them. The CDR3 runs to 15 residues.

The chain carries TRBV5-4 and TRBJ1-4; D is uncertain. V was pared by 4 bases and J by 8 bases, with 12 bases between. CDR3 length: 13 amino acids. Germline-derived CDR1 and CDR2 are SGHNT and YYREEE (reference sequence). The CDR3 bases are TGTGCCAGCAGCCCGAACAGAGGAGAAAAACTGTTTTTT. Translation gives CASSPNRGEKLFF.

The genes are TRBV6-1 and TRBJ1-1; 8 nucleotides agree with TRBD1. Germline values: CDR1 MNHNS, CDR2 SASEGT. Unmatched junction bases numbered 5, after V lost 3 bases and J lost 2 bases. This CDR3 spans 15 amino acids. The CDR3 DNA is TGTGCCAGCAGTGACCCTGGACAGGGAAACACTGAAGCTTTCTTT. Protein: CASSDPGQGNTEAFF.

This chain links TRBV5-5 with TRBJ2-5; 15 bases line up with TRBD2. V lost 1 base and J lost 4; bases outside the gene matches: 5. CDR1 and CDR2 from the germline V gene are SGHKS and YYEKEE (reference sequence). This CDR3 spans 17 amino acids. This chain's CDR3 is CASSLMGLAGGRETQYF. CDR3 coding DNA: TGTGCCAGCAGCTTGATGGGACTAGCGGGAGGAAGAGAGACCCAGTACTTC.

This chain connects TRBV7-6 to TRBJ1-2, with 7 bases identical to TRBD1. The CDR3 loop spans 11 amino acids. V dropped 9 bases and J dropped 5; count of bases not matched to a gene: 3. Germline V gene sequence: CDR1 SGHVS, CDR2 FNYEAQ. The CDR3 sequence is CASRGPYGYTF. The DNA of the CDR3 is TGTGCCAGTAGGGGGCCTTATGGCTACACCTTC.

This rearrangement joins TRBV2 to TRBJ1-5, with D possibly being TRBD1 (6 bases). This CDR3 has 14 residues. Trimming pared 6 bases from V and 1 base from J, leaving 10 bases between. Germline CDR1 and CDR2: SNHLY and FYNNEI. The CDR3 DNA sequence: TGTGCCAGCAGCCCTGACAGGAGCAATCAGCCCCAGCATTTT. Amino acids: CASSPDRSNQPQHF.

This clone has only one observation. The chain combines TRBV7-2 with TRBJ2-2, with 8 bases aligning to TRBD1. The J segment lost 6 bases and the V segment lost 3 bases, leaving 3 bases of the junction unmatched. The CDR3 loop spans 14 amino acids. Germline CDR1 and CDR2: SGHTA and FQGNSA. The CDR3 spells CASSFQGASGELFF. The CDR3 bases are TGTGCCAGCAGCTTTCAGGGGGCGTCCGGGGAGCTGTTTTTT.

The rearrangement uses TRBV7-6 and TRBJ2-1; 9 bases match TRBD1. Germline CDR1 reads SGHVS; CDR2 reads FNYEAQ. The CDR3 sequence is 16 residues long. V dropped 2 bases and J dropped 4; count of bases not matched to a gene: 6. The CDR3 nucleotides are TGTGCCAGCAGCTTAACAGGGGGCAATTTATACAATGAGCAGTTCTTC. Protein product: CASSLTGGNLYNEQFF.

The chain has TRBV6-5 and TRBJ2-2, with a tentative D call TRBD1 (5 bases). Trimming removed 4 bases at V and 7 bases at J, with 7 bases between. The CDR3 is 12 amino acids. CDR1 and CDR2 (germline): MNHEY, SVGAGI. Written as DNA, the CDR3 is TGTGCCAGCAGTTGGACAAACGGGGAGCTGTTTTTT. Encoded protein: CASSWTNGELFF.

V usage is TRBV5-1 and J usage is TRBJ2-2; no reliable D call. Per the germline V gene, CDR1 is SGHRS and CDR2 is YFSETQ. The CDR3 contains 15 residues. V lost 0 bases to trimming and J lost 5 bases, with 11 bases between them. CDR3 sequence reads: CASSLGVYSTGELFF. The CDR3 DNA sequence: TGCGCCAGCAGCTTGGGGGTTTATAGTACCGGGGAGCTGTTTTTT.